Listed below are T cell receptor beta chains from one sample, sequenced in a study of cytomegalovirus exposure and HLA in healthy donors. Method: immunoSEQ multiplex PCR; TCRdb's copy keeps in-frame clones and lacks some. The sample lists approximately 97,000 clones; about 95% were seen once. Sequencing was done on a sample of PBMCs. These receptors all come from a woman under 30 in good health and CMV-seronegative. CDR3s include the opening cysteine and the closing phenylalanine or tryptophan. A D gene is named only where the DNA matches it firmly. Clone size is shown for a subset of rows, as once, few, many or a class of expanded clone.

v_gene	abundance	j_gene	d_gene	CDR3aa	CDR3nt
TRBV4-2	-	TRBJ2-1	-	CASSQGVGADNEQFF	TGTGCCAGCAGCCAAGGGGTTGGGGCAGACAATGAGCAGTTCTTC
TRBV10-3	-	TRBJ2-1	TRBD2	CAIGTLAGGRDEQFF	TGTGCCATCGGAACGCTAGCGGGAGGAAGGGATGAGCAGTTCTTC
TRBV7-2	-	TRBJ1-6	-	CASSLEGYGNSPLHF	TGTGCCAGCAGCTTAGAAGGATACGGGAATTCACCCCTCCACTTT
TRBV7-2	-	TRBJ2-5	-	CASSRQGEETQYF	TGTGCCAGCAGCCGTCAGGGTGAAGAGACCCAGTACTTC
TRBV5-6	few	TRBJ2-7	-	CASSSLGENYEQYF	TGTGCCAGCAGCTCCCTCGGGGAGAACTACGAGCAGTACTTC
TRBV6-5	-	TRBJ2-7	-	CASSYGRTYEQYF	TGTGCCAGCAGTTATGGGAGAACCTACGAGCAGTACTTC
TRBV6-5	-	TRBJ2-1	TRBD2	CASSQREAGREQFF	TGTGCCAGCAGCCAGCGGGAGGCTGGGCGTGAGCAGTTCTTC
TRBV14	-	TRBJ1-1	TRBD1	CASSLFEGQGNTEAFF	TGTGCCAGCAGCCTTTTCGAGGGACAGGGAAACACTGAAGCTTTCTTT
TRBV4-1	-	TRBJ2-2	TRBD1	CATGGGELFF	TGCGCCACAGGGGGCGGGGAGCTGTTTTTT
TRBV30	-	TRBJ1-1	-	CAWSVSVMNTEAFF	TGTGCCTGGAGTGTTTCAGTCATGAACACTGAAGCTTTCTTT
TRBV7-9	-	TRBJ2-1	TRBD2	CASSLGLAASNEQFF	TGTGCCAGCAGCTTGGGGCTAGCGGCCTCCAATGAGCAGTTCTTC
TRBV6-5	-	TRBJ1-1	-	CASSRPHGGTEAFF	TGTGCCAGCAGTCGCCCCCACGGGGGCACTGAAGCTTTCTTT
TRBV9	-	TRBJ2-6	-	CASQGGYSGANVLTF	TGTGCCAGTCAGGGGGGATACTCTGGGGCCAACGTCCTGACTTTC
TRBV27	-	TRBJ2-1	TRBD2	CAASRPKAGGFQGNEQFF	TGTGCCGCCAGCAGGCCCAAAGCGGGGGGGTTTCAAGGGAATGAGCAGTTCTTC
TRBV9	-	TRBJ2-3	TRBD2	CASSDGTSGESTDTQYF	TGTGCCAGCAGCGACGGGACTAGCGGGGAGAGCACAGATACGCAGTATTTT